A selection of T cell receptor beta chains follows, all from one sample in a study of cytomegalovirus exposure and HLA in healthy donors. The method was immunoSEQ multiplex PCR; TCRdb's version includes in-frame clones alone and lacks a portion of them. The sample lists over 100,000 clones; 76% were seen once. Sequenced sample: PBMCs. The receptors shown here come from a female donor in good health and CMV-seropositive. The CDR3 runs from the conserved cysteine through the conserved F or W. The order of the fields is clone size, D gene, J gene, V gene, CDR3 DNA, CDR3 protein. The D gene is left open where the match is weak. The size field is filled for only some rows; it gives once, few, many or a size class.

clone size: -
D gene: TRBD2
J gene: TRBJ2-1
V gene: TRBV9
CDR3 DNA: TGTGCCAGCAGCCTCCCTAGCGGGGGTCACTACAATGAGCAGTTCTTC
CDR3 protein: CASSLPSGGHYNEQFF

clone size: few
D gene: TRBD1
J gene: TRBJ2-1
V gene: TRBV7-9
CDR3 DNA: TGTGCCAGCAGCTTAGCAATGACAGGGTCAAATGAGCAGTTCTTC
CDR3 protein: CASSLAMTGSNEQFF

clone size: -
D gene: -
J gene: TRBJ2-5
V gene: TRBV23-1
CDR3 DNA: TGCGCCAGGACCGCACGGGAGCTTCAAGAGACCCAGTACTTC
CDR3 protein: CARTARELQETQYF

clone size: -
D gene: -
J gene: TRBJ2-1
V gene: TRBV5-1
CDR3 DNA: TGCGCCAGCAACCAATTAACCGGGGATGAGCAGTTCTTC
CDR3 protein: CASNQLTGDEQFF

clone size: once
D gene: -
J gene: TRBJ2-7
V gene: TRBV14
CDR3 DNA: TGTGCCAGCAGCCATGCTAGGTCACTAGAGGAATCCTATCGATCCTACGAGCAGTACTTC
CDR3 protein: CASSHARSLEESYRSYEQYF

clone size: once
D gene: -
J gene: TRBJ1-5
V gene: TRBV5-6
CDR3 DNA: TGTGCCAGCAGCTTGGGACAGATCAATCAGCCCCAGCATTTT
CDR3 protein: CASSLGQINQPQHF

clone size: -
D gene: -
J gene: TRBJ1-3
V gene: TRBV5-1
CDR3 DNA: TGCGCCAGCAGCTCATCCCCTGGACAGCCGATCTCTGGAAACACCATATATTTT
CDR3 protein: CASSSSPGQPISGNTIYF

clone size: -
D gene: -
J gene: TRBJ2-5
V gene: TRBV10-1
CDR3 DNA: TGCGCCAGCAGTGAGAAAGCGGGCAAAGAGACCCAGTACTTC
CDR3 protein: CASSEKAGKETQYF

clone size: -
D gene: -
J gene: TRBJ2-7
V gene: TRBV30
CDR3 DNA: TGTGCCTGGAACGATGCAGGGCGGGGCTACGAGCAGTACTTC
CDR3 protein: CAWNDAGRGYEQYF

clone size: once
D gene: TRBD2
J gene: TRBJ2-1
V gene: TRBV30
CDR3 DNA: TGTGCCTGGAGTGTGGTCCCTAGCGGGGGGGCCCAGTTCTTC
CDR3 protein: CAWSVVPSGGAQFF

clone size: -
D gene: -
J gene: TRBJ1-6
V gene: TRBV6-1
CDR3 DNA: TGTGCCAGCAGTGTAGCGGTGTCAGGGAATTCACCCCTCCACTTT
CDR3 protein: CASSVAVSGNSPLHF

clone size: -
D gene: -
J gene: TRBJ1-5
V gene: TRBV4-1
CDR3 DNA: TGCGCCAGCAGCCAAGCACAGGGCTCGCAGCCCCAGCATTTT
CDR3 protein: CASSQAQGSQPQHF

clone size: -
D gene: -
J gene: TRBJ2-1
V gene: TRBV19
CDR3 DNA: TGTGCCAGTAACAGGGCATCCCTTCACAATGAGCAGTTCTTC
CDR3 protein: CASNRASLHNEQFF

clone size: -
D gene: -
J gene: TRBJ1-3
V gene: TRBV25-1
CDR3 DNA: TGTGCCAGCAGTGTTGGTGAAGGGGGTTCTGGAAACACCATATATTTT
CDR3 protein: CASSVGEGGSGNTIYF

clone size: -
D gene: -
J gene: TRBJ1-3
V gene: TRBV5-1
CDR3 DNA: TGCGCCAGCAGCTTATCGGGATACGGAAACACCATATATTTT
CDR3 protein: CASSLSGYGNTIYF

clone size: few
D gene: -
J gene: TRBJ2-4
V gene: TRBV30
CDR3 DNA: TGTGCCTGGAGAGCCCCAGGGTCCAAAAACATTCAGTACTTC
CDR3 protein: CAWRAPGSKNIQYF

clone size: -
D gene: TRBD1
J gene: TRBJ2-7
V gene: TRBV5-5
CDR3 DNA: TGTGCCAGCAGCACCCGCCCGCCGGGACAGGGGGCATTAGAGCAGTACTTC
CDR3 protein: CASSTRPPGQGALEQYF

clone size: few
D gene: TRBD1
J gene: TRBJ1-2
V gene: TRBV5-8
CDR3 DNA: TGTGCCAGCAGCCCGGACAGGGCGGGCGGCTACACCTTC
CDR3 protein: CASSPDRAGGYTF

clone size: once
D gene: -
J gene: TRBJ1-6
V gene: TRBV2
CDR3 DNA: TGTGCCAGCAGTCCAAATGTGGACAGCGAATTTAATTCACCCCTCCACTTT
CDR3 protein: CASSPNVDSEFNSPLHF

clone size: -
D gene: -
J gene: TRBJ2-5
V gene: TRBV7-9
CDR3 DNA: TGTGCCAGCAGCCACCGGGACACCCAAGAGACCCAGTACTTC
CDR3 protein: CASSHRDTQETQYF

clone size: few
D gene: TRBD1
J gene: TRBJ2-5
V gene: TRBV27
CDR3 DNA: TGTGCCAGCAGTCCGGACAGGGCGGTCGGTGAGACCCAGTACTTC
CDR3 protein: CASSPDRAVGETQYF

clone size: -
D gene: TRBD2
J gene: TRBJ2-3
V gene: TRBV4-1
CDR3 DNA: TGCGCCAGCAGCCACACTAGCGGGAGAAGCACAGATACGCAGTATTTT
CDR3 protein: CASSHTSGRSTDTQYF

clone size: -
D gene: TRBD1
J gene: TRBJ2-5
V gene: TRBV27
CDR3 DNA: TGTGCCAGCAGTTTAAGACAGGGAAGGACCCAGTACTTC
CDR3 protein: CASSLRQGRTQYF

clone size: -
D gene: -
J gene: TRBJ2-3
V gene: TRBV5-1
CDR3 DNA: TGCGCCAGCAGGGGGGCTTGGTTGGGGCCCCGCACAGATACGCAGTATTTT
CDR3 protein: CASRGAWLGPRTDTQYF

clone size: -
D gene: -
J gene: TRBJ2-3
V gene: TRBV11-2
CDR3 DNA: TGTGCCAGCAGCTTAGTGCGAGATACGCAGTATTTT
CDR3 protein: CASSLVRDTQYF

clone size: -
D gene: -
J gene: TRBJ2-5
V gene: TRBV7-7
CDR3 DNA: TGTGCCAGCAGCGCAGACTTAACACAAGAGACCCAGTACTTC
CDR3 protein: CASSADLTQETQYF

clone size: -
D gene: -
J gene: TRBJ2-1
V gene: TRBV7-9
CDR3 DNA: TGTGCCAGCATTCGGCGGGCCGATACCTACAATGAGCAGTTCTTC
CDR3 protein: CASIRRADTYNEQFF

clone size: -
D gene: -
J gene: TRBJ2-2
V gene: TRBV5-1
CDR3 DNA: TGCGCCAGCAGCTCCCAGGGTGTCGGCGGGGAGCTGTTTTTT
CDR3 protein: CASSSQGVGGELFF

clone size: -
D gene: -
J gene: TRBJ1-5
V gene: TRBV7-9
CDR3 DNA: TGTGCCAGCAGCTCAAGTACTTCTAGCAATCAGCCCCAGCATTTT
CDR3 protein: CASSSSTSSNQPQHF

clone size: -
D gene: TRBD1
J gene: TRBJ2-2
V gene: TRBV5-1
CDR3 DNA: TGCGCCAGCAGCTCGGGACAGGGGCACACCGGGGAGCTGTTTTTT
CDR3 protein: CASSSGQGHTGELFF

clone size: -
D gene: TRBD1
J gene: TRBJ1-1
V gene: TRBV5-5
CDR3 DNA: TGTGCCAGCAGACTCGCGGACAGGGAGACTGAAGCTTTCTTT
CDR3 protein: CASRLADRETEAFF

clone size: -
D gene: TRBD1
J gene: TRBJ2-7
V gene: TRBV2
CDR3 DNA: TGTGCCAGCAGCTCACCAACCGGGACAGAGGACGAGCAGTACTTC
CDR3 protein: CASSSPTGTEDEQYF

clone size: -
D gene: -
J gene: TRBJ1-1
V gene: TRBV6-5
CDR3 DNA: TGTGCCAGCAGTTACTCTCAGGGGACTGAAGCTTTCTTT
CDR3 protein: CASSYSQGTEAFF

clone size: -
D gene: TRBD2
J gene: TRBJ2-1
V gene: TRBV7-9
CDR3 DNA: TGTGCCAGCAGCTTAGGTCACGGGGAGGGCTACAATGAGCAGTTCTTC
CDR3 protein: CASSLGHGEGYNEQFF

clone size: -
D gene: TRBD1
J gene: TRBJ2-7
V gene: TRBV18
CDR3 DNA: TGTGCCAGCCGAGCGGGGACAGGGATCGACGAGCAGTACTTC
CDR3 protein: CASRAGTGIDEQYF

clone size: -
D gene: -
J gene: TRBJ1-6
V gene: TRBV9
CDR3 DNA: TGTGCCAGCAGCGCCCAGGGCCGAATTTCCCCCTCACCCCTCCACTTT
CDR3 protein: CASSAQGRISPSPLHF

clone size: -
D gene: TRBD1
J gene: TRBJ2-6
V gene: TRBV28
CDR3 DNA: TGTGCCAGCAGTCCCCGGACAGGTCTTGCTTCTGGGGCCAACGTCCTGACTTTC
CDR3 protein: CASSPRTGLASGANVLTF

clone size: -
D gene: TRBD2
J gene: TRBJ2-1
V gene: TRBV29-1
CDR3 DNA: TGCAGCGTTGTCGGCCTAGCGGGAGTCGAACTATCCTACAATGAGCAGTTCTTC
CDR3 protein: CSVVGLAGVELSYNEQFF

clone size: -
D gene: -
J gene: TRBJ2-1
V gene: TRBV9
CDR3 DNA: TGTGCCAGCAGCGTAGGGACAAGAAGCAATGAGCAGTTCTTC
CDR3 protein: CASSVGTRSNEQFF

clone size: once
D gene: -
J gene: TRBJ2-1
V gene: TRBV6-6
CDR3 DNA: TGTGCCAGCACCCCAAGGACTGCCTACAATGAGCAGTTCTTC
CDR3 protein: CASTPRTAYNEQFF

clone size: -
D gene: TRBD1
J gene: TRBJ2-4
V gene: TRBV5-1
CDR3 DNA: TGCGCCAGCAGCTTGGGCCGGGACAGGGCTGAAAACATTCAGTACTTC
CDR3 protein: CASSLGRDRAENIQYF

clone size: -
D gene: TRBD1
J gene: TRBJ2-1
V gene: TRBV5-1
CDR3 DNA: TGCGCCAGCAGCCCTAGGGGACAGGGCTTGAATGAGCAGTTCTTC
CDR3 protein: CASSPRGQGLNEQFF

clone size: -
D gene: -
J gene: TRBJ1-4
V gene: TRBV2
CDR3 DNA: TGTGCCAGCAGTGACGGGACACCAACAGAAAAACTGTTTTTT
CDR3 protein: CASSDGTPTEKLFF

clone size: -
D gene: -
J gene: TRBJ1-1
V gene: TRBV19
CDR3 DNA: TGTGCCAGTAGGGGCCTCGGGAACACTGAAGCTTTCTTT
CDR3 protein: CASRGLGNTEAFF

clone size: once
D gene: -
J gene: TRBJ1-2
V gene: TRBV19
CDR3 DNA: TGTGCCAGTAGTATGTATCGGGGGGCGGACTATGGCTACACCTTC
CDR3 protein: CASSMYRGADYGYTF

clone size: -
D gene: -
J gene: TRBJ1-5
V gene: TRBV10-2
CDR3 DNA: TGCGCCAGCAGCACAGGTCCGGATAGCAATCAGCCCCAGCATTTT
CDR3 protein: CASSTGPDSNQPQHF

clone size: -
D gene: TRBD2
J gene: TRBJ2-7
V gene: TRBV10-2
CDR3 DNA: TGCGCCAGCAGCGCAATTTCTAGCGGGAGGTCTCGCGAGCAGTACTTC
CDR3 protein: CASSAISSGRSREQYF

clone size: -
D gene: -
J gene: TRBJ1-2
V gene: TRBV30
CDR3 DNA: TGTGCCTGGAGTGCGGAGGCTAACTATGGCTACACCTTC
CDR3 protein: CAWSAEANYGYTF

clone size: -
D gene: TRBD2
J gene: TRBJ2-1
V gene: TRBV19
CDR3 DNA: TGTGCCAGTAGTATGAGGACTACGGCGGGAGAAGGTTTGGATGAGCAGTTCTTC
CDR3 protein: CASSMRTTAGEGLDEQFF

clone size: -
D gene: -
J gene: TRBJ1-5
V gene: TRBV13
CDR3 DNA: TGTGCCAGCAGCTTAGGACAGGCTAATCAGCCCCAGCATTTT
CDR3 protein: CASSLGQANQPQHF

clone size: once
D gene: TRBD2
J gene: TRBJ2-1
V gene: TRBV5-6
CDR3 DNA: TGTGCCAGCAGCTTGTACGGGGGGGTTTACAATGAGCAGTTCTTC
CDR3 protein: CASSLYGGVYNEQFF

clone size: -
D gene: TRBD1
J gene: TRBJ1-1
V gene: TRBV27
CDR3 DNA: TGTGCCAGCAGCATGACAGGGACGAACACTGAAGCTTTCTTT
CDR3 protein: CASSMTGTNTEAFF

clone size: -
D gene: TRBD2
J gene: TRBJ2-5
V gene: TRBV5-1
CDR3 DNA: TGCGCCAGCAGGACTCCTACTAGCGGTCAAGAGACCCAGTACTTC
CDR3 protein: CASRTPTSGQETQYF

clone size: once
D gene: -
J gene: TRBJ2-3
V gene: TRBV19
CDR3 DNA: TGTGCCAGTAGTCCTACCGCCAATCGTTTCAGGGCAGATACGCAGTATTTT
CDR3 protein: CASSPTANRFRADTQYF

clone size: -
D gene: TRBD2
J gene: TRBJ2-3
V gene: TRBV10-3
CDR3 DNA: TGTGCCATCAGTGACCTTAGCGGGAGGGATGCGGAAGATACGCAGTATTTT
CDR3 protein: CAISDLSGRDAEDTQYF